These 31 T cell receptor beta chains share one sample of origin, sequenced in a study of T-cell reconstitution after alpha-beta-depleted transplantation in children (dated by TCRdb to between 2015 and 2016). Library method: PCR. The sample was run on an Illumina HiSeq 2500. To normalize quantification of the TCRbeta repertoire, the TCR libraries were built with molecular barcoding that relied on unique molecular identifiers. The public reads were run again by TCRdb, first through fastp at Q25 and then through MiXCR, and only productive beta chains were kept. Each entry merges the rows of one CDR3 protein and shows their most common DNA and genes. This sample is represented by about 610,000 distinct CDR3 sequences; roughly a tenth of them were singletons. The ten most abundant clones make up roughly 4% of the sample. The source material was PBMCs from the stem cell graft donor, sampled from the stem cell graft. Receptor source: a human donor who donated a stem cell graft to a child with acute myeloid leukemia.

The rearrangement uses TRBV5-4 and TRBJ2-1; TRBD2 matches at 10 bases. In germline, CDR1 is SGHNT, CDR2 YYREEE (reference sequence). The ends lost 0 bases at V and 7 bases at J; junction bases unmatched: 4. The CDR3 covers 15 residues. The CDR3 sequence: CASSLGKREGNEQFF. In DNA, the CDR3 is TGTGCCAGCAGCTTGGGGAAGCGGGAGGGAAATGAGCAGTTCTTC.

The rearrangement links TRBV7-3 to TRBJ2-2, with TRBD2 as a possible D gene (5 bases). This CDR3 has 16 residues. V was clipped by 5 bases and J by 1 base, with 14 bases between them. Germline CDR1 and CDR2: SGHTA and FQGTGA. The CDR3 DNA is TGTGCCAGCAGCCCCGCCGGGATTTTGAACACCGGGGAGCTGTTTTTT. Translation: CASSPAGILNTGELFF. Full variable domain (rest looked up from reference TRBV7-3 and TRBJ2-2): GAGVSQTPSNKVTEKGKYVELRCDPISGHTALYWYRQSLGQGPEFLIYFQGTGAADDSGLPNDRFFAVRPEGSVSTLKIQRTERGDSAVYLCASSPAGILNTGELFFGEGSRLTVL.

The V and J genes are TRBV28 and TRBJ2-3, with D perhaps matching TRBD1 (5 bases). The CDR3 is made up of 16 amino acids. V dropped 6 bases and J dropped 1 base, with 17 bases sitting between them. Per germline, CDR1 MDHEN and CDR2 SYDVKM. CDR3 protein: CASSPNSWGRTDTQYF. The CDR3, as DNA: TGTGCCAGCAGCCCCAATAGCTGGGGCCGCACAGATACGCAGTATTTT.

The chain has TRBV7-8 and TRBJ2-7, with unresolved D. V was clipped by 4 bases and J by 2 bases, with 15 bases between them. This CDR3 contains 15 residues. The germline CDR1 and CDR2 sequences are SGHVS and FQNEAQ. DNA of the CDR3: TGTGCCAGCAGCTACTCCGGGTCGGAAACCTACGAGCAGTACTTC. It is translated as CASSYSGSETYEQYF.

There are a few counts of this clonotype. The rearrangement joins TRBV20-1 to TRBJ2-7, with D possibly being TRBD1 (6 bases). Germline-derived CDR1 and CDR2 are DFQATT and SNEGSKA (reference sequence). This CDR3 region has 14 residues. CDR3 residues: CSVGQLQVAYEQYF. CDR3 nucleotide sequence: TGCAGCGTCGGACAGCTCCAAGTCGCCTACGAGCAGTACTTC.

This clonotype came up many times. The chain has TRBV6-1 and TRBJ2-1; 7 bases align to TRBD1. Trimming removed 8 bases from V and 7 bases from J; junction bases left unmatched: 14. The CDR3 loop spans 15 amino acids. The germline CDR1 and CDR2 sequences are MNHNS and SASEGT. The CDR3 spells CASGPSLTGPNEQFF. The CDR3 nucleotides read TGTGCCAGCGGACCCTCTCTGACAGGGCCAAATGAGCAGTTCTTC.

The chain is built from TRBV29-1 and TRBJ1-1; 7 bases line up with TRBD1. The CDR3 is made up of 12 amino acids. With 4 bases clipped from V and 6 bases from J, the junction kept 5 bases outside the gene matches. The germline gives CDR1 SQVTM, CDR2 ANQGSEA. DNA for the CDR3: TGCAGCGTTGTAACAGGGGTGGCTGAAGCTTTCTTT. Protein sequence: CSVVTGVAEAFF.

The rearrangement joins TRBV27 to TRBJ2-2; 9 bases are a match to TRBD2. The CDR3 length is 15 residues. Germline V gives CDR1 MNHEY, CDR2 SMNVEV (reference sequence). V dropped 5 bases and J dropped 3; count of bases not matched to a gene: 4. The CDR3 reads CASSVAGVDTGELFF. The CDR3 DNA reads as TGTGCCAGCAGTGTAGCGGGAGTAGACACCGGGGAGCTGTTTTTT.

The V gene is TRBV24-1, the J gene TRBJ2-1; the match to TRBD2 covers 7 bases. The junction had 4 bases not matched to a gene; V was cut back by 1 base and J by 2 bases. The germline V gene encodes CDR1 KGHDR and CDR2 SFDVKD. CDR3 size: 16 residues. The CDR3 region has the DNA TGTGCCACCAGTGATTTTAGGCGGGGGACCTACAATGAGCAGTTCTTC. It translates to CATSDFRRGTYNEQFF.

This sequence joins TRBV4-3 and TRBJ2-7; maybe TRBD2 (5 bases). Germline V gene data show CDR1 as LGHNA and CDR2 as YSLEER. V was clipped by 0 bases and J by 7 bases, with 19 bases between them. The CDR3 length is 16 residues. CDR3 sequence (DNA): TGCGCCAGCAGCCAAGATAGTTCCCCTTCCTCGGGGGAGCAGTACTTC. It specifies CASSQDSSPSSGEQYF.

This clonotype came up many times. CDR3: CASSQKALRDEQYF. CDR3 bases: TGTGCCAGCAGCCAGAAGGCTCTGAGGGACGAGCAGTACTTC. V usage is TRBV3-1 and J usage is TRBJ2-7; TRBD2 might be the D (5 bases). The CDR3 contains 14 residues. Trimming cost V 3 bases and J 5 bases, with 14 bases left between them. CDR1 LGHDT and CDR2 YNNKEL come from the germline V gene (reference sequence).

This clonotype was seen many times. The chain is built from TRBV9 and TRBJ2-4, with D possibly TRBD1 on 6 matching bases. Trimming pared 3 bases from V and 9 bases from J, leaving 10 bases between. Germline lookup yields CDR1 SGDLS and CDR2 YYNGEE. The CDR3 length is 12 residues. The CDR3 protein is CASSGAGAIQYF. CDR3 DNA sequence: TGTGCCAGCAGCGGCGCAGGGGCCATTCAGTACTTC.

In this sample, this clonotype turned up many times. The chain combines TRBV20-1 with TRBJ2-5, with 10 nucleotides matching TRBD2. The CDR3 is made up of 11 amino acids. Per germline, CDR1 DFQATT and CDR2 SNEGSKA (reference sequence). In DNA form, the CDR3 reads TGCAGATTAGCGGGGGGTGAGACCCAGTACTTC. This codes for CRLAGGETQYF.

This clonotype showed up just a few times. The chain is built from TRBV25-1 and TRBJ2-5, with 11 bases aligning to TRBD2. Germline CDR1 reads MGHDK; CDR2 reads SYGVNS. V shed 2 bases and J 3 bases; nucleotides not matched to a gene: 5. This CDR3 spans 16 amino acids. This CDR3 is CASSEGTSGVKETQYF. CDR3 nucleotides: TGTGCCAGCAGTGAAGGGACTAGCGGCGTGAAAGAGACCCAGTACTTC.

The chain couples TRBV7-8 to TRBJ2-1; D remains unclear. Germline CDR1 is SGHVS and CDR2 is FQNEAQ. V was shortened by 0 bases and J by 3 bases, with 9 bases between the two germline ends. The CDR3 contains 15 residues. The CDR3 loop is CASSLASLLYNEQFF. CDR3 nucleotide sequence: TGTGCCAGCAGCTTAGCCAGCCTACTCTACAATGAGCAGTTCTTC. Based on the CDR3 plus reference TRBV7-8 and TRBJ2-1, the full variable domain is GAGVSQSPRYKVAKRGQDVALRCDPISGHVSLFWYQQALGQGPEFLTYFQNEAQLDKSGLPSDRFFAERPEGSVSTLKIQRTQQEDSAVYLCASSLASLLYNEQFFGPGTRLTVL.

The rearrangement uses TRBV6-1 and TRBJ1-3; D call uncertain. Germline CDR1 MNHNS, CDR2 SASEGT. The CDR3 extends over 15 amino acids. V was trimmed by 5 bases and J by 7 bases, leaving 18 bases between them. CDR3 sequence: CASSLAPGYPNTIYF. CDR3 nucleotide sequence: TGTGCCAGCAGTCTTGCGCCAGGTTACCCGAACACCATATATTTT.

This clonotype was detected ten times or more. The V call is TRBV24-1, the J call TRBJ2-1; D is perhaps TRBD2 (5 bases). V was shortened by 5 bases and J by 9 bases, with 13 bases between the two germline ends. From germline, CDR1 is KGHDR and CDR2 SFDVKD. The CDR3 has 13 residues. CDR3 in amino acids: CATSVALGGEQFF. The CDR3 coding sequence is TGTGCCACCAGTGTGGCCCTTGGAGGTGAGCAGTTCTTC.

This clonotype was seen a handful of times. The chain couples TRBV29-1 to TRBJ2-5; perhaps TRBD1 as D (5 bases). V lost 3 bases, J lost 7 bases, and 15 bases lay in between. This CDR3 comprises 13 residues. Germline assignment: CDR1 SQVTM and CDR2 ANQGSEA. The CDR3 nucleotides read TGCAGCGTTGACCTGAGCTCCCAGGGGACCCAGTACTTC. It yields the protein CSVDLSSQGTQYF.

The rearrangement uses TRBV5-1 and TRBJ2-5; D gene unclear. Looked up from germline, CDR1 is SGHRS and CDR2 is YFSETQ. Trimming cost V 4 bases and J 2 bases, with 12 bases left between them. The CDR3 covers 14 residues. CDR3 amino acids: CASSLKGLQETQYF. Written as DNA, the CDR3 is TGCGCCAGCAGCCTCAAAGGTCTTCAAGAGACCCAGTACTTC.

There are a few counts of this clonotype. The chain uses TRBV6-2 or TRBV6-3 and TRBJ2-1; 8 bases align to TRBD2. J lost 4 bases, V lost 10 bases, and 9 bases had no gene match. Germline V gene data show CDR1 as MNHEY and CDR2 as SVGEGT. CDR3 length: 14 amino acids. CDR3 sequence: CAIGSGLGYNEQFF. DNA for the CDR3: TGTGCCATCGGGTCGGGACTAGGTTACAATGAGCAGTTCTTC.

This clonotype was observed a handful of times. The junction and the germline gene differ at one end; a read error may be behind it. The chain has TRBV11-2 and TRBJ1-2, with D uncertain. This CDR3 spans 14 amino acids. Germline loops: CDR1 SGHAT, CDR2 FQNNGV. The CDR3 protein is CASSASLGHYGYTF. CDR3 DNA sequence: TGTGCCAGCAGCGCTTCTCTTGGGCACTACGGCTACACCTTC.

This clonotype was counted at least ten times. The J gene is TRBJ2-5, the V gene TRBV29-1, with unresolved D. Trimming took 4 bases from V and 2 from J, leaving 8 bases between them. Germline V gene lookup returns CDR1 SQVTM and CDR2 ANQGSEA. This CDR3 is 12 amino acids long. CDR3 in amino acids: CSVVQVQETQYF. The CDR3 bases are TGCAGCGTTGTCCAGGTACAAGAGACCCAGTACTTC. Complete variable domain (other parts from reference TRBV29-1 and TRBJ2-5): SAVISQKPSRDICQRGTSLTIQCQVDSQVTMMFWYRQQPGQSLTLIATANQGSEATYESGFVIDKFPISRPNLTFSTLTVSNMSPEDSSIYLCSVVQVQETQYFGPGTRLLVL.

This clonotype was picked up a small number of times. The chain has TRBV5-6 and TRBJ2-1, with TRBD2 identical over 7 bases. Germline V lookup: CDR1 SGHDT, CDR2 YYEEEE. This CDR3 has 15 residues. The V gene end was trimmed by 3 bases and the J gene end by 4 bases; junction bases not matched to a gene: 7. In nucleotides, the CDR3 is TGTGCCAGCAGCTCCGATGGGACTATTTACAATGAGCAGTTCTTC. This codes for CASSSDGTIYNEQFF. Full variable domain (missing parts from reference TRBV5-6 and TRBJ2-1): DAGVTQSPTHLIKTRGQQVTLRCSPKSGHDTVSWYQQALGQGPQFIFQYYEEEERQRGNFPDRFSGHQFPNYSSELNVNALLLGDSALYLCASSSDGTIYNEQFFGPGTRLTVL.

This chain uses TRBV4-2 with TRBJ2-2; D remains unclear. Deletions cut 0 bases from V and 7 bases from J, with 9 bases between. CDR1 and CDR2 (germline): LGHNA, YNFKEQ. The CDR3 has 14 residues. This CDR3 is CASSQDRQIGELFF. The CDR3 DNA is TGTGCCAGCAGCCAAGATCGGCAGATCGGGGAGCTGTTTTTT.

This clonotype was seen a handful of times. The genes are TRBV6-5 and TRBJ1-2; 8 bases align to TRBD1. Germline CDR1 and CDR2: MNHEY and SVGAGI. CDR3 length: 15 amino acids. V gave up 0 bases and J gave up 4 bases; unmatched junction bases: 4. CDR3 protein: CASSYSTGVAYGYTF. The CDR3 coding sequence is TGTGCCAGCAGTTACTCGACAGGGGTGGCCTATGGCTACACCTTC.

A few counts support this clonotype. This chain uses TRBV7-2 with TRBJ2-3, with no clear D. The CDR3 length is 14 residues. V was shortened by 3 bases and J by 7 bases, with 14 bases between the two germline ends. Germline V gene lookup returns CDR1 SGHTA and CDR2 FQGNSA. The CDR3 here is CASSFRALRNTQYF. As DNA, the CDR3 is TGTGCCAGCAGCTTCCGGGCCCTCAGGAATACGCAGTATTTT.

Worth noting for this clonotype: At one end the junction does not follow the germline gene, possibly because of a read error. The chain is built from TRBV5-6 and TRBJ2-1; D call uncertain. The V gene's germline CDR1 is SGHDT and CDR2 YYEEEE. The CDR3 sequence is 14 residues long. CDR3 region: CASSPPESYNDQFF. The CDR3 DNA reads as TGTGCCAGCAGCCCCCCGGAGTCGTACAATGACCAGTTCTTC.

This clonotype was counted only a few times. The V and J genes are TRBV20-1 and TRBJ1-2; D gene unclear. The germline V and J ends were trimmed by 1 base and 0 bases, with 6 bases remaining between them. The CDR3 contains 13 residues. The germline V gene encodes CDR1 DFQATT and CDR2 SNEGSKA (reference sequence). CDR3: CSARGTANYGYTF. The DNA for the CDR3 is TGCAGTGCTAGAGGCACGGCTAACTATGGCTACACCTTC.

The chain links TRBV30 to TRBJ1-5; 8 bases line up with TRBD1. This CDR3 has 15 residues. V shed 1 base and J 9 bases; nucleotides not matched to a gene: 11. CDR1 and CDR2 (germline): GTSNPN, SVGIG (reference sequence). CDR3 sequence: CAWSGGTGPLGPQHF. In nucleotides, the CDR3 is TGTGCCTGGAGTGGGGGGACAGGCCCCCTAGGGCCCCAGCATTTT.

In its sample, this clonotype was seen a few times. This sequence joins TRBV18 and TRBJ2-3; D call uncertain. Trimming took off 2 bases at V and 1 base at J, with 10 bases between the two ends. The CDR3 contains 15 residues. Germline V lookup: CDR1 KGHSH, CDR2 LQKENI. Written as DNA, the CDR3 is TGTGCCAGCTCACCAGGGTCTAGAGGCACAGATACGCAGTATTTT. Translation gives CASSPGSRGTDTQYF.

The V gene is TRBV20-1, the J gene TRBJ1-6; D might be TRBD1 (6 bases). Germline V gene sequence: CDR1 DFQATT, CDR2 SNEGSKA (reference sequence). Trimming removed 5 bases at V and 4 bases at J, with 18 bases between. The CDR3 consists of 16 residues. The CDR3 sequence is CSAPTGPVEYNSPLHF. CDR3 DNA sequence: TGCAGTGCTCCTACAGGGCCGGTTGAGTATAATTCACCCCTCCACTTT.